Listed below are T cell receptor beta chains from one sample, sequenced in a study of T cell responses to AZD1222 COVID-19 vaccine. Libraries were prepared by immunoSEQ multiplex PCR; TCRdb keeps only in-frame clonotypes and omits some of them. The repertoire includes 100,000 or so clones, less than 90% of them detected once, and about 3.7% sits in the top ten. Sequenced material: peripheral blood, taken on day 0 of AZD1222 vaccination. The receptor source for this set is an adult in good health. The CDR3 runs from the conserved cysteine through the conserved F or W. The order of the fields is J gene, V gene, D gene, CDR3 protein. A D gene is named only where the DNA matches it firmly.

J gene: TRBJ2-3
V gene: TRBV6-6
D gene: TRBD2
CDR3 protein: CASRRTSGSSTDTQYF

J gene: TRBJ1-4
V gene: TRBV11-2
D gene: .
CDR3 protein: CASSLNRVSTNEKLFF

J gene: TRBJ2-3
V gene: TRBV14
D gene: TRBD1
CDR3 protein: CASSPRQGSTDTQYF

J gene: TRBJ1-3
V gene: TRBV10-3
D gene: .
CDR3 protein: CAISDGGSGNTIYF

J gene: TRBJ2-1
V gene: TRBV4-1
D gene: TRBD1
CDR3 protein: CASSHTLSDREQFF

J gene: TRBJ1-1
V gene: TRBV20-1
D gene: .
CDR3 protein: CSASGGDTEAFF

J gene: TRBJ1-6
V gene: TRBV5-4
D gene: .
CDR3 protein: CASSSGVSYNSPLHF

J gene: TRBJ2-3
V gene: TRBV13
D gene: TRBD1
CDR3 protein: CASSPSDRASTDTQYF

J gene: TRBJ1-2
V gene: TRBV28
D gene: .
CDR3 protein: CASRVGHLYGYTF

J gene: TRBJ2-2
V gene: TRBV6-4
D gene: TRBD2
CDR3 protein: CASSALAGDTGELFF

J gene: TRBJ1-1
V gene: TRBV28
D gene: .
CDR3 protein: CASRLTGEVYGAFF

J gene: TRBJ1-5
V gene: TRBV25-1
D gene: .
CDR3 protein: CASSEWGDNQPQHF

J gene: TRBJ1-1
V gene: TRBV5-1
D gene: TRBD1
CDR3 protein: CASSSQGALTEAFF